This TCR beta chain appears in the sequencing data of a study of blood T cell repertoires in COVID-19. Whole-study context: The study drew acute and convalescent COVID-19 samples from the United States, Italy and Spain.

The study recruited people aged about 18 to 90 years across 20 to 30 US areas. This CDR3 has 14 residues. Between the trimmed V and J ends, which lost 2 bases and 1 base, there was a span of 6 bases. Germline CDR1 and CDR2: MDHEN and SYDVKM. The table came from immunoSEQ multiplex PCR; TCRdb's copy has only in-frame clones and leaves some out. The sample includes 400,000 to 500,000 clones, 70% to 90% of them seen just once. This clonotype was obtained from a woman younger than 35 who had been exposed to COVID-19. The chain employs TRBV28 and TRBJ1-5, with unresolved D. Sequences were obtained from PBMCs or T cells enriched from blood (not recorded which). The CDR3 DNA reads as TGTGCCAGCAGTTTAGTGCAGAGCAATCAGCCCCAGCATTTT. As protein: CASSLVQSNQPQHF.